These 17 T cell receptor beta chains were sequenced from one sample in a study of T-cell reconstitution after alpha-beta-depleted transplantation in children. The TCRbeta library was prepared with unique molecular identifiers. TCRdb passed the PCR reads through MiXCR, listing each CDR3 protein once. This sample yields under 250,000 distinct CDR3 sequences, of which about 7% are seen a single time; about 6% belongs to the top ten. The specimen was PBMCs, collected before TCRalphabeta/CD19-depleted stem cell transplant. These receptors were obtained from a boy aged 2 to 10 with acute lymphoblastic leukemia, due to receive a stem cell transplant.

The chain carries TRBV3-1 and TRBJ2-7; D might be TRBD2 (5 bases). Looked up from germline, CDR1 is LGHDT and CDR2 is YNNKEL (reference sequence). The CDR3 extends over 15 amino acids. The ends were cut back, 3 bases at V and 4 bases at J, with 16 bases in the middle. The CDR3 bases are TGTGCCAGCAGCCATGATTTAGGGAGTGCGTACGAGCAGTACTTC. Translating gives CASSHDLGSAYEQYF.

This clonotype was counted a few times. The V gene is TRBV12-3 or TRBV12-4, the J gene TRBJ2-7; tentatively, D is TRBD1 (6 bases). The length of the CDR3 is 18 residues. Trimming removed 3 bases from V and 4 bases from J, with 25 bases in between. The CDR3 DNA follows: TGTGCCAGCAGTTTTGGGACCTCGATCGGGACACGAGCTTACGAGCAGTACTTC. It yields the protein CASSFGTSIGTRAYEQYF.

This clonotype was detected many times. This rearrangement joins TRBV27 to TRBJ2-7; 11 bases line up with TRBD2. V dropped 5 bases and J dropped 5; count of bases not matched to a gene: 8. Germline loops: CDR1 MNHEY, CDR2 SMNVEV (reference sequence). The CDR3 runs 15 residues. The CDR3 nucleotides are TGTGCCAGCAGTCCCGGGACTAGCGGTGAGGACGAGCAGTACTTC. Translated: CASSPGTSGEDEQYF.

This clonotype was seen ten or more times. The chain links TRBV6-2 or TRBV6-3 to TRBJ1-1; no definite D call. Germline V CDR1 and CDR2: MNHEY, SVGEGT. There are 13 residues in the CDR3. Trimming stripped 4 bases from V and 1 base from J, with 7 bases between. The CDR3 region is CASSFARNTEAFF. The CDR3, as DNA: TGTGCCAGCAGTTTCGCCAGGAACACTGAAGCTTTCTTT.

This clonotype was detected many times. The CDR3 nucleotides are TGCAGTGCTCTGACAGACACAGATACGCAGTATTTT. Amino acid sequence: CSALTDTDTQYF. The chain joins TRBV20-1 to TRBJ2-3, with D possibly TRBD1 on 5 matching bases. Germline CDR1 DFQATT, CDR2 SNEGSKA (reference sequence). Trimming removed 5 bases from V and 2 bases from J, with 8 bases in between. This CDR3 is 12 amino acids long.

This clonotype has more than one count but fewer than ten. The chain has TRBV29-1 and TRBJ1-2; D call uncertain. CDR3 length equals 14 residues. The germline V and J ends were trimmed by 6 bases and 3 bases, with 17 bases remaining between them. CDR1 is SQVTM, CDR2 ANQGSEA, per germline. The DNA of the CDR3 is TGCAGCGTCGGTCCTGGCACCTTCGACTATGGCTACACCTTC. It encodes CSVGPGTFDYGYTF.

This clonotype was recorded many times. The J gene is TRBJ2-5, the V gene TRBV7-2, with unresolved D. This CDR3 is 13 amino acids long. Trimming pared 3 bases from V and 5 bases from J, leaving 10 bases between. Germline V CDR1 and CDR2: SGHTA, FQGNSA. In DNA, the CDR3 is TGTGCCAGCAGCTTTTTAGGTCAGGAGACCCAGTACTTC. It yields the protein CASSFLGQETQYF.

In this sample, this clonotype turned up many times. The V call is TRBV28, the J call TRBJ2-1, with 13 bases fitting TRBD2. The V and J ends lost 5 bases and 0 bases, in that order; junction bases with no gene match: 10. Per germline, CDR1 MDHEN and CDR2 SYDVKM. The CDR3 sequence is 19 residues long. The CDR3 nucleotides read TGTGCCAGCAGTGGAGGGACTAGCGGGATACTCCTCTCCTACAATGAGCAGTTCTTC. This sequence encodes CASSGGTSGILLSYNEQFF.

This clonotype was picked up a small number of times. The chain is built from TRBV12-3 or TRBV12-4 and TRBJ2-7, with 12 bases matching TRBD2. V lost 3 bases and J lost 3; bases outside the gene matches: 21. CDR3 size: 21 residues. CDR3 DNA sequence: TGTGCCAGCAGTTTTTCCCGTACTAGCGGGAGGTCCATATGGGGAATCTACGAGCAGTACTTC. Translation: CASSFSRTSGRSIWGIYEQYF.

There are many counts of this clonotype. The chain recombines TRBV3-1 with TRBJ1-4; TRBD1 might be the D (5 bases). Between the trimmed V and J ends, which lost 5 bases and 3 bases, there was a span of 13 bases. From germline, CDR1 is LGHDT and CDR2 YNNKEL (reference sequence). The CDR3 is made up of 15 amino acids. CDR3 in amino acids: CASSVYRWANEKLFF. CDR3 nucleotides: TGTGCCAGCAGCGTCTACAGGTGGGCTAATGAAAAACTGTTTTTT.

In its sample, this clonotype was seen a few times. The chain uses TRBV29-1 and TRBJ1-5; TRBD1 agrees at 10 bases. CDR3 size: 16 residues. Trimming at V came to 6 bases and at J to 3 bases, leaving 11 bases not matched to a gene. Germline V gene data show CDR1 as SQVTM and CDR2 as ANQGSEA. The CDR3 DNA is TGCAGCGTCGTCGGGACAGGGGAAGAAGACAATCAGCCCCAGCATTTT. Translation: CSVVGTGEEDNQPQHF. Based on the CDR3 plus reference TRBV29-1 and TRBJ1-5, the full variable domain is SAVISQKPSRDICQRGTSLTIQCQVDSQVTMMFWYRQQPGQSLTLIATANQGSEATYESGFVIDKFPISRPNLTFSTLTVSNMSPEDSSIYLCSVVGTGEEDNQPQHFGDGTRLSIL.

This clonotype was observed a handful of times. The chain employs TRBV28 and TRBJ2-3; D may be TRBD1 (6 bases). V dropped 3 bases and J dropped 0 bases, with 10 bases sitting between them. This CDR3 contains 15 residues. Per germline, CDR1 MDHEN and CDR2 SYDVKM. Here the CDR3 DNA reads TGTGCCAGCAGTTTCCAGGGGCGCAGCACAGATACGCAGTATTTT. Residues: CASSFQGRSTDTQYF. Full variable domain (rest looked up from reference TRBV28 and TRBJ2-3): DVKVTQSSRYLVKRTGEKVFLECVQDMDHENMFWYRQDPGLGLRLIYFSYDVKMKEKGDIPEGYSVSREKKERFSLILESASTNQTSMYLCASSFQGRSTDTQYFGPGTRLTVL.

This clonotype occurred a few times. The chain employs TRBV7-9 and TRBJ2-7, with 9 bases fitting TRBD2. Germline values: CDR1 SEHNR, CDR2 FQNEAQ (reference sequence). The CDR3 runs 14 residues. V was clipped by 4 bases and J by 3 bases; unmatched bases: 4. The CDR3 here is CASSSAGGSYEQYF. CDR3 sequence (DNA): TGTGCCAGCAGCTCGGCGGGAGGGAGCTACGAGCAGTACTTC.

This clonotype was recorded at least ten times. This chain uses TRBV12-3 or TRBV12-4 with TRBJ1-5; no clear D. This CDR3 contains 14 residues. The V end lost 3 bases, the J end lost 0 bases, and 6 bases lay between the germline ends. CDR3 nucleotide sequence: TGTGCCAGCAGTTTCGTAGATAGCAATCAGCCCCAGCATTTT. It encodes CASSFVDSNQPQHF.

This clonotype was detected many times. The rearrangement links TRBV21-1 to TRBJ1-6; the table calls TRBD1, which could not be checked here. TRBV21-1 is deemed a pseudogene. This CDR3 region has 14 residues. The DNA for the CDR3 is TGTGCCAGCAGCGTCCGGGACAGGGGTTCACCCCTCCACTTT. Protein product: CASSVRDRGSPLHF.

This clonotype was seen only a few times. The genes are TRBV7-9 and TRBJ1-4; D unclear. Trimming stripped 6 bases from V and 4 bases from J, with 21 bases between. The CDR3 contains 17 residues. The germline V gene has CDR1 SEHNR and CDR2 FQNEAQ (reference sequence). CDR3: CASRPPFRGRDNEKLFF. Here the CDR3 DNA reads TGTGCCAGCAGACCACCTTTCCGTGGGCGGGATAATGAAAAACTGTTTTTT.

This clonotype was seen repeatedly, ten times or more. This chain uses TRBV5-1 with TRBJ2-1; 7 bases fit TRBD2. Germline V gene lookup returns CDR1 SGHRS and CDR2 YFSETQ. V lost 4 bases, J lost 8 bases, and 9 bases stayed unmatched. The CDR3 extends over 14 amino acids. CDR3 nucleotide sequence: TGCGCCAGCAGCACCTCCGGGACTATCTATGAGCAGTTCTTC. Amino acids: CASSTSGTIYEQFF.